Each of the 23 T cell receptor beta chains below was sequenced from the same sample in a study of cytomegalovirus exposure and HLA in healthy donors. Vbeta (60) and Jbeta (13) primers were used in the PCR. Profiling relied on immunoSEQ multiplex PCR, and the TCRdb table lists in-frame clones only, not all of them. Among 100,000 to 150,000 clones, 75% to 85% were seen once, and the ten largest hold approximately 9%. Sequencing was carried out using PBMCs. These TCRs come from a man aged 25-45 years in good health and CMV-seropositive.

The CDR3 is CASSNRDREHEQYF. The CDR3 DNA reads TGTGCCAGCAGTAACCGGGACAGGGAACACGAGCAGTACTTC. The gene calls are TRBV6-5 and TRBJ2-5, with 9 bases fitting TRBD1. The end of the DNA fits TRBJ2-7 better, so the J call may be wrong. The CDR3 has 14 residues. Looked up from germline, CDR1 is MNHEY and CDR2 is SVGAGI.

This clone was detected only a few times. The chain uses TRBV5-1 and TRBJ1-2; 10 nucleotides line up with TRBD1. With 0 bases clipped from V and 5 bases from J, the junction kept 4 bases outside the gene matches. Germline V gives CDR1 SGHRS, CDR2 YFSETQ. The CDR3 covers 15 residues. The CDR3 loop reads CASSLDTGQGYGYTF. CDR3 bases: TGCGCCAGCAGCTTGGATACGGGACAGGGGTATGGCTACACCTTC.

Here the CDR3 reads CAISSAGSFYEQYF. In DNA form, the CDR3 reads TGTGCCATCAGTTCTGCAGGGTCCTTCTACGAGCAGTACTTC. The gene calls are TRBV10-3 and TRBJ2-7; the D gene is possibly TRBD1 (5 bases). The CDR3 is 14 residues long. V lost 5 bases and J lost 3, with 14 bases in between. Per germline, CDR1 ENHRY and CDR2 SYGVKD.

This chain connects TRBV5-6 to TRBJ1-1; no clear D gene. This CDR3 is built from 16 residues. Germline-derived CDR1 and CDR2 are SGHDT and YYEEEE. V lost 1 base, J lost 1 base, and 14 bases lay in between. The CDR3 nucleotides are TGTGCCAGCAGCTTGATTGTAGGGAGGAGGAACACTGAAGCTTTCTTT. This codes for CASSLIVGRRNTEAFF.

The V call is TRBV5-6, the J call TRBJ2-5; D is perhaps TRBD2 (5 bases). Germline loops: CDR1 SGHDT, CDR2 YYEEEE. Trimming pared 2 bases from V and 5 bases from J, leaving 10 bases between. The CDR3 extends over 13 amino acids. This chain's CDR3 is CASSLISVETQYF. CDR3 DNA sequence: TGTGCCAGCAGCTTAATTAGCGTTGAGACCCAGTACTTC. The whole variable domain, filled in from reference TRBV5-6 and TRBJ2-5, reads DAGVTQSPTHLIKTRGQQVTLRCSPKSGHDTVSWYQQALGQGPQFIFQYYEEEERQRGNFPDRFSGHQFPNYSSELNVNALLLGDSALYLCASSLISVETQYFGPGTRLLVL.

Only one count was recorded for this clone. The V gene is TRBV18, the J gene TRBJ1-5; D is ambiguous. V was trimmed by 3 bases and J by 4 bases, leaving 16 bases between them. This CDR3 region has 16 residues. Germline-derived CDR1 and CDR2 are KGHSH and LQKENI. The CDR3 nucleotides are TGTGCCAGCTCACCCACGACACCCGCCCTAAATCAGCCCCAGCATTTT. This translates into CASSPTTPALNQPQHF.

V and J are TRBV30 and TRBJ1-1, with 7 bases fitting TRBD1. Germline CDR1 and CDR2: GTSNPN and SVGIG (reference sequence). V shed 4 bases and J 1 base; nucleotides not matched to a gene: 6. The CDR3 has 14 amino acids. This chain's CDR3 is CAWKSTGWNTEAFF. The CDR3 nucleotides read TGTGCCTGGAAATCGACAGGGTGGAACACTGAAGCTTTCTTT.

This chain links TRBV7-3 with TRBJ2-5, with D possibly being TRBD1 (5 bases). Deletions cut 4 bases from V and 1 base from J, with 10 bases between. Germline V gives CDR1 SGHTA, CDR2 FQGTGA. The CDR3 is made up of 14 amino acids. CDR3 loop: CASSSDSFQETQYF. CDR3 nucleotide sequence: TGTGCCAGCAGCTCCGACAGTTTCCAAGAGACCCAGTACTTC.

As regards this clone: Germline is not matched at one junction end, which may reflect a read error. This sequence joins TRBV4-1 and TRBJ1-1; D is perhaps TRBD1 (5 bases). Looked up from germline, CDR1 is MGHRA and CDR2 is YSYEKL. The CDR3 has 13 residues. Here the CDR3 reads CASSQDEGRVAFF. In DNA, the CDR3 is TGTGCCAGCAGCCAAGACGAGGGGAGGGTGGCTTTCTTT.

The chain couples TRBV6-5 to TRBJ1-5; D not resolved. Germline lookup yields CDR1 MNHEY and CDR2 SVGAGI. This CDR3 contains 13 residues. V lost 5 bases and J 6 bases, leaving 11 bases between the germline ends. CDR3 loop: CASSELPGQPQHF. The CDR3 DNA reads as TGTGCCAGCAGTGAACTCCCTGGTCAGCCCCAGCATTTT.

This clone was seen more than once but under ten times. The gene calls are TRBV6-1 and TRBJ2-4; weak D call: TRBD1 (6 bases). CDR1 and CDR2 from the germline V gene are MNHNS and SASEGT. The CDR3 extends over 13 amino acids. V was shortened by 5 bases and J by 8 bases, with 13 bases between the two germline ends. The CDR3 sequence: CASSFKEGDIQYF. The DNA for the CDR3 is TGTGCCAGCAGTTTCAAAGAGGGGGACATTCAGTACTTC.

The chain carries TRBV5-1 and TRBJ1-4; possibly TRBD1 for D (5 bases). Germline loops: CDR1 SGHRS, CDR2 YFSETQ. The CDR3 is 18 amino acids. V was cut by 4 bases and J by 0 bases, with 19 bases left in between. In DNA form, the CDR3 reads TGCGCCAGCAGCGGGGGGTCAGGGAGAATCTCAACTAATGAAAAACTGTTTTTT. It encodes CASSGGSGRISTNEKLFF.

The chain has TRBV6-6 and TRBJ2-3, with D uncertain. This CDR3 contains 13 residues. The V gene lost 0 bases and the J gene lost 4 bases, with 5 bases spanning the gap. Germline V gene lookup returns CDR1 MNHNY and CDR2 SVGAGI (reference sequence). This chain's CDR3 is CASSYSLADTQYF. Written as DNA, the CDR3 is TGTGCCAGCAGTTACTCCCTAGCAGATACGCAGTATTTT.

CDR3 bases: TGTGCCAGCAGCTCCGACAGGGGTGGACAGCCCCAGCATTTT. Its protein product is CASSSDRGGQPQHF. The genes are TRBV7-6 and TRBJ1-5; 8 nucleotides agree with TRBD1. The CDR3 spans 14 residues. J was trimmed by 7 bases and V by 4 bases; bases with no gene match: 6. Per germline, CDR1 SGHVS and CDR2 FNYEAQ.

The V gene is TRBV9, the J gene TRBJ2-3; 10 positions agree with TRBD2. Per the germline V gene, CDR1 is SGDLS and CDR2 is YYNGEE. The trim removed 3 bases at V and 0 bases at J, leaving 1 base unmatched. CDR3 length equals 15 residues. The CDR3 spells CASSATSGSTDTQYF. DNA for the CDR3: TGTGCCAGCAGCGCGACTAGCGGGAGCACAGATACGCAGTATTTT.

As DNA, the CDR3 is TGCAGCGTTGCCTCGGGGGTAACTGAAGCTTTCTTT. It specifies CSVASGVTEAFF. The chain employs TRBV29-1 and TRBJ1-1, with D maybe TRBD1 (5 bases). The CDR3 contains 12 residues. The germline V gene encodes CDR1 SQVTM and CDR2 ANQGSEA. The ends were cut back, 4 bases at V and 5 bases at J, with 11 bases in the middle.

The V call is TRBV5-1, the J call TRBJ1-4, with a possible D match to TRBD1 (5 bases). The CDR3 has 15 residues. Germline assignment: CDR1 SGHRS and CDR2 YFSETQ. Trimming removed 6 bases at V and 0 bases at J, with 12 bases between. CDR3 coding DNA: TGCGCCAGCACGCTGGGGGGGTCAACTAATGAAAAACTGTTTTTT. Its protein product is CASTLGGSTNEKLFF.

The chain is built from TRBV29-1 and TRBJ2-3, with D unresolved. Germline-derived CDR1 and CDR2 are SQVTM and ANQGSEA. This CDR3 comprises 12 residues. V was shortened by 5 bases and J by 3 bases, with 9 bases between the two germline ends. CDR3 DNA: TGCAGCGTTTTTTCACGGACAGATACGCAGTATTTT. The encoded protein is CSVFSRTDTQYF.

V gene TRBV2 combines with J gene TRBJ2-7; 7 bases are a match to TRBD2. Per the germline V gene, CDR1 is SNHLY and CDR2 is FYNNEI. V gave up 5 bases and J gave up 2 bases; unmatched junction bases: 6. This CDR3 comprises 14 residues. CDR3 in DNA: TGTGCCAGCAGTCCCCTAGCGGTTCCCTACGAGCAGTACTTC. Translating it yields CASSPLAVPYEQYF. The full variable domain, completed using reference TRBV2 and TRBJ2-7, is EPEVTQTPSHQVTQMGQEVILRCVPISNHLYFYWYRQILGQKVEFLVSFYNNEISEKSEIFDDQFSVERPDGSNFTLKIRSTKLEDSAMYFCASSPLAVPYEQYFGPGTRLTVT.

This clone was counted between two and nine times. CDR3 in DNA: TGTGCCAGTAGTGGTTCCCCGACCGGGACTAGCGCCCCTAGCACAGATACGCAGTATTTT. Protein: CASSGSPTGTSAPSTDTQYF. The chain joins TRBV19 to TRBJ2-3; 10 bases agree with TRBD2. The trim removed 5 bases at V and 0 bases at J, leaving 17 bases unmatched. CDR1 and CDR2 from the germline V gene are LNHDA and SQIVND (reference sequence). CDR3 size: 20 residues.

This chain uses TRBV5-4 with TRBJ1-1; D is uncertain. Per germline, CDR1 SGHNT and CDR2 YYREEE (reference sequence). V lost 0 bases, J lost 0 bases, and 9 bases lay in between. The CDR3 runs 15 residues. The CDR3 DNA follows: TGTGCCAGCAGCTTGGTCGACAACCTGAACACTGAAGCTTTCTTT. Translating gives CASSLVDNLNTEAFF.

The chain combines TRBV27 with TRBJ2-7; perhaps TRBD2 as D (5 bases). Trimming shortened V by 3 bases and J by 8 bases, and 14 bases separated the two germline ends. CDR3 length: 13 residues. Germline assignment: CDR1 MNHEY and CDR2 SMNVEV (reference sequence). The DNA for the CDR3 is TGTGCCAGCAGTTTCCCGGGAATGGGCAAGCAGTACTTC. As protein: CASSFPGMGKQYF.

This clone was counted between two and nine times. Here the CDR3 DNA reads TGTGCCAGCAGTTACTCCCCTAGGCAGGGCGGAGGCTACACCTTC. It is translated as CASSYSPRQGGGYTF. The chain joins TRBV6-6 to TRBJ1-2; D might be TRBD1 (5 bases). Trimming took 0 bases from V and 8 from J, leaving 16 bases between them. Germline-derived CDR1 and CDR2 are MNHNY and SVGAGI (reference sequence). The length of the CDR3 is 15 residues.